These T cell receptor beta chains were read from a single sample in a study of molecular identifiers for immune sequencing clone quantification. MiXCR, run by TCRdb on the PCR reads, gives a single entry per CDR3 protein. The data show about half a million distinct CDR3 sequences, 20% to 25% seen once. The source material was naive CD8+ T cells from blood, with Jurkat cell RNA spiked in. The receptors were gathered from a human donor in good health. Some libraries in this study had Jurkat cell RNA spiked in. CDR3s include the opening cysteine and the closing phenylalanine or tryptophan. A D gene is named only where the DNA matches it firmly. Clone size, where shown, is once, few, many, or a class for clones that have expanded.

d_call j_call v_call clone_size cdr3_aa cdr3_nt
TRBD1 TRBJ1-5 TRBV12-3/TRBV12-4 NA CASSNRGSQPQHF TGTGCCAGCAGCAACAGGGGAAGTCAGCCCCAGCATTTT
NA TRBJ2-5 TRBV27 NA CASSLYRNPETQYF TGTGCCAGCAGTTTGTACAGAAACCCAGAGACCCAGTACTTC
NA TRBJ2-7 TRBV29-1 many CSVGGGFEQYF TGCAGCGTTGGTGGAGGGTTCGAGCAGTACTTC
NA TRBJ2-7 TRBV28 NA CASRQDSLYGQYF TGTGCCAGCAGACAGGACTCTCTCTACGGGCAGTACTTC
NA TRBJ1-1 TRBV7-9 many CASSLVRGDTEAFF TGTGCCAGCAGCTTAGTTAGAGGGGACACTGAAGCTTTCTTT
TRBD1 TRBJ2-7 TRBV12-3/TRBV12-4 NA CASSWTGDERYF TGTGCCAGCAGTTGGACAGGGGACGAGCGGTACTTC
NA TRBJ2-7 TRBV7-3 NA CASSPTGVREQYF TGTGCCAGCAGCCCCACGGGAGTCCGCGAGCAGTACTTC
TRBD2 TRBJ2-3 TRBV7-8 many CASITGVAGGTTDTQYF TGTGCCAGCATCACGGGGGTGGCGGGGGGTACCACAGATACGCAGTATTTT
NA TRBJ1-1 TRBV4-1 few CASSQEGPEAFF TGCGCCAGCAGCCAAGAGGGACCTGAAGCTTTCTTT
NA TRBJ2-6 TRBV14 many CASAHFTGANVLTF TGTGCCAGCGCCCATTTTACTGGGGCCAACGTCCTGACTTTC
NA TRBJ2-2 TRBV9 few CASSGRYTGELFF TGTGCCAGCAGCGGAAGGTACACCGGGGAGCTGTTTTTT
NA TRBJ2-3 TRBV7-2 few CASSLAPRGSSTDTQYF TGTGCCAGCAGCTTAGCGCCCCGGGGTTCTAGCACAGATACGCAGTATTTT
TRBD1 TRBJ1-6 TRBV25-1 few CASRNPGGSDSPLHF TGTGCCAGCAGGAACCCAGGGGGTAGTGATTCACCCCTCCACTTT
TRBD1 TRBJ2-7 TRBV2 many CASSEYRGYEQYF TGTGCCAGCAGTGAGTACAGGGGCTACGAGCAGTACTTC
NA TRBJ1-1 TRBV9 NA CASSSFGSPAFF TGTGCCAGCAGCTCCTTTGGGTCCCCGGCTTTCTTT
NA TRBJ2-7 TRBV10-3 NA CAISESNPYEQYF TGTGCCATCAGTGAGTCGAACCCCTACGAGCAGTACTTC
NA TRBJ2-7 TRBV20-1 many CSAKGVYSGSEQYF TGCAGTGCCAAGGGCGTCTATTCGGGATCCGAGCAGTACTTC